This T cell receptor beta chain was sequenced for a study of T-cell reconstitution after alpha-beta-depleted transplantation in children. Preparation of the TCRbeta library was carried out with unique molecular identifiers. TCRdb recomputed calls from the PCR reads with MiXCR, one row per CDR3 protein. The sample records roughly 500,000 distinct CDR3 sequences, about a sixth being singletons. Germline assignment: CDR1 SSHAT and CDR2 FNYEAQ (reference sequence). The length of the CDR3 is 17 residues. The ends were cut back, 1 base at V and 8 bases at J, with 21 bases in the middle. Only a few counts were recorded for this clonotype.

The clonotype comes from a human donor who donated a stem cell graft to a child with acute lymphoblastic leukemia. Specimen: PBMCs from the stem cell graft donor, collected from the stem cell graft. V gene TRBV7-7 combines with J gene TRBJ2-1; D uncertain. The CDR3 spells CASSLVGPENSGHEQFF. In DNA form, the CDR3 reads TGTGCCAGCAGCTTAGTTGGACCAGAGAACTCAGGCCATGAGCAGTTCTTC.